A selection of T cell receptor beta chains follows, all from one sample in a study of regulatory T cells in long-lasting Graves disease. TCRdb reprocessed the multiplex PCR reads via MiXCR and lists one record per CDR3 protein. This sample has a few hundred thousand distinct CDR3 sequences, with 20% to 30% found just once. The source was peripheral blood mononuclear cells (PBMCs), collected when the disease was refractory, from a patient treated with antithyroid drugs. The origin of the receptors is a female donor with Graves disease. Both conserved end residues are part of each CDR3. The D gene is left open where the match is weak. Not all rows give a size; the values are once, few, many and, for expanded clones, a class.

TRBV28	TRBJ1-1	many	TRBD1	CASSMDRARTEAFF	TGTGCCAGCAGTATGGACAGGGCGCGTACTGAAGCTTTCTTT
TRBV5-1	TRBJ2-2	few	.	CASSYQGVGELFF	TGCGCCAGCAGCTACCAGGGAGTCGGGGAGCTGTTTTTT
TRBV12-3/TRBV12-4	TRBJ1-5	.	.	CASSWGEPQHF	TGTGCCAGCAGTTGGGGCGAGCCCCAGCATTTT
TRBV15	TRBJ2-7	many	.	CATSRGDVEAYEQYF	TGTGCCACCAGCAGAGGGGATGTCGAGGCTTACGAGCAGTACTTC
TRBV29-1	TRBJ1-3	.	.	CSAAQDSGNTIYF	TGCAGCGCCGCGCAGGACTCTGGAAACACCATATATTTT
TRBV28	TRBJ2-7	many	.	CASSATGTSYEQYF	TGTGCCAGCAGTGCAACCGGGACTTCCTACGAGCAGTACTTC
TRBV3-1	TRBJ2-7	.	TRBD2	CASSQGDVGLAAPKQYF	TGTGCCAGCAGCCAAGGTGATGTAGGACTAGCGGCCCCCAAGCAGTACTTC
TRBV7-2	TRBJ2-7	.	.	CASSPGPPYEQYF	TGTGCCAGCAGCCCAGGGCCGCCCTACGAGCAGTACTTC
TRBV30	TRBJ2-5	.	.	CAWSAGAGLRETQYF	TGTGCCTGGAGTGCCGGGGCCGGATTGCGAGAGACCCAGTACTTC
TRBV6-2/TRBV6-3	TRBJ2-7	few	.	CASGKGLFYEQYF	TGTGCCAGCGGCAAGGGACTCTTCTACGAGCAGTACTTC
TRBV28	TRBJ2-4	many	TRBD1	CASRTHGQGVTKNIQYF	TGTGCCAGCAGAACTCACGGACAGGGGGTAACCAAAAACATTCAGTACTTC
TRBV5-5	TRBJ2-2	.	TRBD2	CASSPSPAGPLEGELFF	TGTGCCAGCAGCCCCTCCCCAGCGGGGCCCCTGGAGGGGGAGCTGTTTTTT
TRBV19	TRBJ1-6	few	.	CASSVSDNSPLHF	TGTGCCAGTAGTGTCTCCGATAATTCACCCCTCCACTTT
TRBV20-1	TRBJ1-5	.	.	CSARVSGGMGQPQHF	TGCAGTGCTAGAGTTTCGGGAGGGATGGGACAGCCCCAGCATTTT
TRBV15	TRBJ2-7	many	TRBD2	CARGGLAGGVYEQYF	TGTGCCAGGGGGGGACTAGCGGGAGGTGTCTACGAGCAGTACTTC
TRBV20-1	TRBJ2-5	.	.	CSASGSKETQYF	TGCAGTGCTAGCGGGAGTAAAGAGACCCAGTACTTC
TRBV5-1	TRBJ1-2	many	TRBD1	CASSLRTGLGYTF	TGCGCCAGCAGCTTGAGGACAGGGTTAGGCTACACCTTC
TRBV2	TRBJ1-5	.	.	CASSKDGVRNQPQHF	TGTGCCAGCAGTAAGGACGGGGTTAGAAATCAGCCCCAGCATTTT
TRBV5-1	TRBJ2-6	.	TRBD1	CASSTGQGLSGANVLTF	TGCGCCAGCAGCACAGGACAGGGTCTCTCTGGGGCCAACGTCCTGACTTTC
TRBV6-1	TRBJ1-1	many	.	CASSAGTAMNTEAFF	TGTGCCAGCAGTGCCGGGACGGCCATGAACACTGAAGCTTTCTTT
TRBV6-9	TRBJ1-3	.	TRBD1	CASSYSGTAGNTIYF	TGTGCCAGCAGTTACTCCGGGACAGCTGGAAACACCATATATTTT
TRBV12-3/TRBV12-4	TRBJ1-5	many	TRBD1	CASRYGQGGRQPQHF	TGTGCCAGCAGATATGGACAGGGGGGCCGGCAGCCCCAGCATTTT
TRBV20-1	TRBJ1-1	few	.	CSAPVKFLRLTEAFF	TGCAGTGCTCCCGTCAAATTCCTACGGCTCACTGAAGCTTTCTTT
TRBV7-3	TRBJ2-1	once	.	CASSLEGGTQFF	TGTGCCAGCAGCTTAGAGGGCGGCACACAGTTCTTC
TRBV6-1	TRBJ2-5	.	TRBD2	CASSLAASGSIGTQYF	TGTGCCAGCAGCTTAGCGGCTAGCGGGAGTATCGGGACCCAGTACTTC
TRBV28	TRBJ2-1	many	TRBD2	CASSPIGGSGRSSYNEQFF	TGTGCCAGCAGCCCCATCGGGGGTAGCGGGAGAAGCTCCTACAATGAGCAGTTCTTC
TRBV19	TRBJ1-1	.	.	CASSPPWAGLPPMNTEAFF	TGTGCCAGTAGTCCTCCTTGGGCAGGGCTCCCCCCAATGAACACTGAAGCTTTCTTT
TRBV6-2/TRBV6-3	TRBJ1-4	few	TRBD1	CASSYDGQAHLRSNEKLFF	TGTGCCAGCAGTTACGATGGACAGGCCCATCTTAGGTCTAATGAAAAACTGTTTTTT
TRBV7-2	TRBJ2-5	many	.	CASSLASRETQYF	TGTGCCAGCAGCTTAGCGTCTAGAGAGACCCAGTACTTC
TRBV5-1	TRBJ1-5	few	.	CASSLGESDQPQHF	TGCGCCAGCAGCTTGGGGGAATCGGATCAGCCCCAGCATTTT
TRBV18	TRBJ2-7	.	.	CASSPPRRDAAHEQYF	TGTGCCAGCTCACCACCTAGACGGGACGCAGCTCACGAGCAGTACTTC
TRBV20-1	TRBJ2-7	few	.	CSAQRGSYEQYF	TGCAGTGCCCAAAGGGGGTCCTACGAGCAGTACTTC
TRBV19	TRBJ1-5	few	.	CASHERGGNQPQHF	TGTGCCAGTCACGAACGAGGAGGGAATCAGCCCCAGCATTTT
TRBV24-1	TRBJ2-2	few	.	CATSDFRERRGQTGELFF	TGTGCCACCAGTGATTTCCGCGAAAGGAGGGGGCAGACCGGGGAGCTGTTTTTT
TRBV19	TRBJ2-4	few	.	CASSKDPLAKNIQYF	TGTGCCAGTAGTAAAGATCCCCTAGCCAAAAACATTCAGTACTTC
TRBV19	TRBJ1-1	.	TRBD1	CASSIRGQGDTNTEAFF	TGTGCCAGTAGTATTCGGGGACAGGGGGACACGAACACTGAAGCTTTCTTT
TRBV6-1	TRBJ1-5	once	.	CASKLGAGNQPQHF	TGTGCCAGCAAGTTAGGAGCTGGGAATCAGCCCCAGCATTTT
TRBV20-1	TRBJ2-3	many	.	CSARGAQLRDTQYF	TGCAGTGCTAGAGGGGCGCAGCTTCGGGATACGCAGTATTTT
TRBV20-1	TRBJ1-2	.	TRBD1	CSASVAGGNYGYTF	TGCAGTGCTAGTGTGGCAGGGGGAAACTATGGCTACACCTTC
TRBV18	TRBJ2-7	many	.	CASSPDIYEQYF	TGTGCCAGCAGTCCCGACATCTACGAGCAGTACTTC
TRBV2	TRBJ2-7	many	.	CASSTGTPAYEQYF	TGTGCCAGCAGCACCGGGACTCCAGCCTACGAGCAGTACTTC
TRBV7-2	TRBJ1-6	many	.	CASSLAENSPLHF	TGTGCCAGCAGCTTAGCTGAGAATTCACCCCTCCACTTT
TRBV12-3/TRBV12-4	TRBJ2-2	many	TRBD1	CASSLDRAENTGELFF	TGTGCCAGCAGCCTCGACAGGGCGGAGAACACCGGGGAGCTGTTTTTT
TRBV7-8	TRBJ1-1	few	TRBD1	CASSLVTGTGSSEAFF	TGTGCCAGCAGCTTAGTAACCGGGACAGGCTCATCTGAAGCTTTCTTT
TRBV30	TRBJ2-2	.	.	CAWSHKGVDTGELFF	TGTGCCTGGAGTCATAAGGGGGTCGACACCGGGGAGCTGTTTTTT
TRBV2	TRBJ1-4	many	.	CASRRQGTNEKLFF	TGTGCCAGCAGGAGGCAGGGCACGAATGAAAAACTGTTTTTT
TRBV28	TRBJ2-1	many	.	CASSHSDRDNEQFF	TGTGCCAGCAGTCATTCAGACCGCGACAATGAGCAGTTCTTC
TRBV28	TRBJ1-5	few	.	CASVGSSHQPQHF	TGTGCCAGCGTTGGGAGTTCTCATCAGCCCCAGCATTTT
TRBV19	TRBJ1-4	few	TRBD1	CASSKPGQANEKLFF	TGTGCCAGTAGTAAGCCGGGACAGGCAAATGAAAAACTGTTTTTT
TRBV2	TRBJ2-3	.	TRBD1	CASSPPYGTGDPDTQYF	TGTGCCAGCAGCCCGCCGTACGGGACAGGGGATCCAGATACGCAGTATTTT
TRBV6-1	TRBJ2-2	.	TRBD1	CASSRPQMGQGLTGELFF	TGTGCCAGCAGCCGCCCCCAGATGGGACAGGGGCTTACCGGGGAGCTGTTTTTT
TRBV29-1	TRBJ2-5	many	.	CSVSDGTQYF	TGCAGCGTTTCCGATGGGACCCAGTACTTC